The source of this T cell receptor beta chain is a study of OX40 agonist ivuxolimab in advanced cancers. Overall study results and limits: On average, a greater number of expanded clones characterised CD8+ T cells relative to CD4+.

In germline, CDR1 is WNHNN, CDR2 SYGVQD (reference sequence). Trimming took 10 bases from V and 0 from J, leaving 16 bases between them. There are 15 residues in the CDR3. Details on this clone: Its target is unknown.

Any history of autoimmune disease or systemic immunosuppression disqualified patients. Only in-frame clones appear in the TCRdb table, and some are missing; sequencing was by immunoSEQ multiplex PCR. The data hold just over 70,000 clones, with about four fifths observed a single time. The gene calls are TRBV10-1 and TRBJ2-1; D possibly corresponds to TRBD2 (5 bases). This TCR was sampled from an adult with an advanced solid tumor such as melanoma, head and neck, liver or kidney cancer. This specimen consisted of CD4+ or CD8+ T cells sorted from blood, obtained in a trial of the OX40 agonist ivuxolimab. CDR3 amino acids: CAMHTSLRSYNEQFF. DNA for the CDR3: TGCGCCATGCACACTAGTCTACGCTCCTACAATGAGCAGTTCTTC.